Shown below are 28 T cell receptor beta chains from a single sample sequenced in a study of T cell changes during pregnancy in multiple sclerosis. Using immunoSEQ multiplex PCR, the repertoire was profiled, and TCRdb retains in-frame clones only, with some absent. The sample holds around 57,000 clones, roughly 88% seen once. Sequenced material: peripheral blood, taken in the third trimester of pregnancy. Receptors were obtained from a female donor in good health, enrolled as a control in a pregnancy study.

This clone was observed once. J is TRBJ2-6 and V is TRBV6-4, with 7 bases matching TRBD1. V shed 3 bases, J shed 4 bases, and the junction held 3 bases outside the gene matches. Germline V CDR1 and CDR2: MRHNA, SNTAGT. The length of the CDR3 is 15 residues. CDR3 sequence: CASSERGPGANVLTF. The CDR3 coding sequence is TGTGCCAGCAGTGAAAGGGGGCCCGGGGCCAACGTCCTGACTTTC.

This chain uses TRBV13 with TRBJ1-5; the D is unclear. The CDR3 runs 15 residues. V lost 1 base to trimming and J lost 7 bases, with 14 bases between them. CDR1 is PRHDT, CDR2 FYEKMQ, per germline (reference sequence). The CDR3 DNA reads as TGTGCCAGCAGCTTAGCGGGAACTGTGATCCAGCCCCAGCATTTT. This translates into CASSLAGTVIQPQHF.

The V call is TRBV11-2, the J call TRBJ2-7, with TRBD2 matching 7 bases. The CDR3 loop spans 15 amino acids. The ends lost 4 bases at V and 1 base at J; junction bases unmatched: 7. Germline CDR1 SGHAT, CDR2 FQNNGV. CDR3 residues: CASSSTSAASYEQYF. CDR3 DNA: TGTGCCAGCAGCTCAACTAGCGCTGCTTCCTACGAGCAGTACTTC.

V is TRBV7-6 and J is TRBJ1-2, with D perhaps TRBD1 (5 bases). The CDR3 extends over 13 amino acids. V shed 5 bases and J shed 5 bases, with 12 bases lying between them. Germline V gene lookup returns CDR1 SGHVS and CDR2 FNYEAQ. As DNA, the CDR3 is TGTGCCAGCAGCCCTCAGGGTGGATATGGCTACACCTTC. Translation: CASSPQGGYGYTF.

J is TRBJ2-5 and V is TRBV19; 8 nucleotides align to TRBD1. Germline CDR1 is LNHDA and CDR2 is SQIVND (reference sequence). This CDR3 has 15 amino acids. V trimming: 3 bases; J trimming: 5 bases; junction bases outside the gene matches: 8. The CDR3, as DNA: TGTGCCAGTAGTATCCCGACAGGGGATATCGAGACCCAGTACTTC. It specifies CASSIPTGDIETQYF.

This clone was detected only once. The chain joins TRBV6-1 to TRBJ2-2, with D hard to call. V was pared by 7 bases and J by 7 bases, with 10 bases between. The CDR3 runs to 12 residues. Germline V gene data show CDR1 as MNHNS and CDR2 as SASEGT. CDR3 sequence: CASNPIGGELFF. The CDR3 bases are TGTGCCAGCAACCCTATCGGCGGGGAGCTGTTTTTT.

The rearrangement joins TRBV27 to TRBJ1-1; tentatively, D is TRBD1 (5 bases). The CDR3 has 15 residues. V was pared by 4 bases and J by 1 base, with 13 bases between. Germline V gene lookup returns CDR1 MNHEY and CDR2 SMNVEV (reference sequence). CDR3 in amino acids: CASSSAGTWNTEAFF. The CDR3 region has the DNA TGTGCCAGCAGTTCCGCCGGGACTTGGAACACTGAAGCTTTCTTT.

The chain is built from TRBV19 and TRBJ2-1; D might be TRBD1 (6 bases). Germline V gene data show CDR1 as LNHDA and CDR2 as SQIVND (reference sequence). The CDR3 is 13 amino acids. The ends were cut back, 3 bases at V and 10 bases at J, with 13 bases in the middle. CDR3 residues: CASSIWTAEEQFF. CDR3 DNA sequence: TGTGCCAGTAGTATTTGGACAGCCGAAGAGCAGTTCTTC.

This clone was counted only a few times. The J gene is TRBJ2-1, the V gene TRBV15; 9 bases line up with TRBD2. Germline CDR1 LNHNV, CDR2 YYDKDF (reference sequence). The V and J ends lost 0 bases and 3 bases, in that order; junction bases with no gene match: 3. This CDR3 spans 16 amino acids. CDR3 protein: CATSRDSTSGYNEQFF. The CDR3 nucleotides read TGTGCCACCAGCAGAGATTCGACTAGCGGCTACAATGAGCAGTTCTTC.

The V gene is TRBV7-9, the J gene TRBJ2-7; no reliable D call. This CDR3 spans 11 amino acids. Per germline, CDR1 SEHNR and CDR2 FQNEAQ (reference sequence). Trimming took off 4 bases at V and 4 bases at J, with 5 bases between the two ends. In DNA, the CDR3 is TGTGCCAGCAGCTCCAAATACGAGCAGTACTTC. Translation: CASSSKYEQYF. Drawing the rest from reference TRBV7-9 and TRBJ2-7, the complete variable domain is DTGVSQNPRHKITKRGQNVTFRCDPISEHNRLYWYRQTLGQGPEFLTYFQNEAQLEKSRLLSDRFSAERPKGSFSTLEIQRTEQGDSAMYLCASSSKYEQYFGPGTRLTVT.

The rearrangement links TRBV5-1 to TRBJ2-1; TRBD2 aligns across 12 bases. Germline values: CDR1 SGHRS, CDR2 YFSETQ. V lost 6 bases and J lost 10; bases outside the gene matches: 14. CDR3 length: 16 amino acids. Here the CDR3 DNA reads TGCGCCAGCAACCTACTAGCGGGGGGCTTTTGGGAGGAGCAGTTCTTC. Translation: CASNLLAGGFWEEQFF.

V usage is TRBV7-2 and J usage is TRBJ2-5; D gene unclear. This CDR3 region has 11 residues. Per germline, CDR1 SGHTA and CDR2 FQGNSA. Deletions cut 8 bases from V and 5 bases from J, with 9 bases between. As DNA, the CDR3 is TGTGCCAGCGGAGTTGCGGAGACCCAGTACTTC. This codes for CASGVAETQYF.

The chain combines TRBV10-3 with TRBJ1-1, with D unclear. V was shortened by 5 bases and J by 10 bases, with 17 bases between the two germline ends. From germline, CDR1 is ENHRY and CDR2 SYGVKD. The CDR3 loop spans 13 amino acids. The CDR3 loop is CAISPNNSPVAFF. The CDR3 DNA sequence: TGTGCCATCAGTCCAAACAATAGCCCGGTAGCTTTCTTT.

The J gene is TRBJ1-3, the V gene TRBV9; D not certain. V was shortened by 4 bases and J by 0 bases, with 11 bases between the two germline ends. Germline values: CDR1 SGDLS, CDR2 YYNGEE. The CDR3 runs to 15 residues. As DNA, the CDR3 is TGTGCCAGCAGCTCAGAGGTCCGCTCTGGAAACACCATATATTTT. Translating it yields CASSSEVRSGNTIYF.

The CDR3, as DNA: TGCGCCAGCAGCCCGGGACTAGCGGGGGACAATGAGCAGTTCTTC. This translates into CASSPGLAGDNEQFF. The J gene is TRBJ2-1, the V gene TRBV5-1; 14 bases line up with TRBD2. Germline V CDR1 and CDR2: SGHRS, YFSETQ. The V segment lost 4 bases and the J segment 5 bases; nucleotides outside the gene matches: 2. This CDR3 contains 15 residues.

V and J are TRBV4-3 and TRBJ2-7; TRBD1 aligns across 7 bases. Germline CDR1 reads LGHNA; CDR2 reads YSLEER. The CDR3 contains 15 residues. Unmatched junction bases numbered 6, after V lost 0 bases and J lost 4 bases. CDR3 region: CASSQDSQGVYEQYF. DNA of the CDR3: TGCGCCAGCAGCCAAGATAGCCAGGGGGTATACGAGCAGTACTTC.

This clone was seen a single time. This rearrangement joins TRBV7-6 to TRBJ2-1; TRBD2 agrees at 11 bases. Germline V gene sequence: CDR1 SGHVS, CDR2 FNYEAQ. The CDR3 runs 16 residues. The V gene end was trimmed by 5 bases and the J gene end by 6 bases; junction bases not matched to a gene: 9. The CDR3 nucleotides are TGTGCCAGCAGCCCCCCCGGGACTAGCGGTTTCAATGAGCAGTTCTTC. As protein: CASSPPGTSGFNEQFF.

V gene TRBV7-2 combines with J gene TRBJ2-4; a possible D gene is TRBD2 (5 bases). The CDR3 runs 16 residues. V was shortened by 1 base and J by 0 bases, with 10 bases between the two germline ends. The germline gives CDR1 SGHTA, CDR2 FQGNSA. CDR3 DNA sequence: TGTGCCAGCAGCTTAGGAGGGATTCTAGCCAAAAACATTCAGTACTTC. Amino acids: CASSLGGILAKNIQYF.

The chain carries TRBV27 and TRBJ2-5; 7 bases line up with TRBD1. Trimming at V came to 10 bases and at J to 1 base, leaving 12 bases not matched to a gene. The CDR3 totals 15 residues. In germline, CDR1 is MNHEY, CDR2 SMNVEV (reference sequence). The chain's CDR3 is CATKPTGNVQETQYF. In nucleotides, the CDR3 is TGTGCCACCAAGCCGACAGGGAACGTCCAAGAGACCCAGTACTTC.

This clone was counted between two and nine times. The CDR3 reads CASSPNQATYEQYF. Written as DNA, the CDR3 is TGTGCCAGCTCACCGAACCAGGCAACCTACGAGCAGTACTTC. The chain links TRBV18 to TRBJ2-7, with no clear D. Germline values: CDR1 KGHSH, CDR2 LQKENI. Between the trimmed V and J ends, which lost 3 bases and 2 bases, there was a span of 11 bases. The CDR3 is 14 amino acids.

The chain links TRBV4-2 to TRBJ1-4; unclear D gene. Germline V gene sequence: CDR1 LGHNA, CDR2 YNFKEQ. This CDR3 is 15 amino acids long. V lost 1 base, J lost 0 bases, and 6 bases lay in between. The chain's CDR3 is CASSQVGATNEKLFF. Written as DNA, the CDR3 is TGTGCCAGCAGCCAAGTCGGGGCAACTAATGAAAAACTGTTTTTT.

The chain employs TRBV27 and TRBJ1-1; D gene ambiguous. The CDR3 totals 14 residues. V gave up 0 bases and J gave up 6 bases, with 11 bases separating them. The germline CDR1 and CDR2 sequences are MNHEY and SMNVEV (reference sequence). The CDR3 sequence is CASSLSRNWPEAFF. For the CDR3, the DNA is TGTGCCAGCAGTTTATCGCGGAATTGGCCTGAAGCTTTCTTT.

This sequence joins TRBV2 and TRBJ1-1; TRBD1 aligns across 11 bases. The germline V gene has CDR1 SNHLY and CDR2 FYNNEI. CDR3 length equals 14 residues. V shed 6 bases and J 4 bases; nucleotides not matched to a gene: 4. The CDR3 reads CASRSGQGGTEAFF. CDR3 in DNA: TGTGCCAGCAGGTCGGGACAGGGGGGCACTGAAGCTTTCTTT.

V usage is TRBV19 and J usage is TRBJ2-5, with 11 bases identical to TRBD2. In germline, CDR1 is LNHDA, CDR2 SQIVND (reference sequence). V trimming: 1 base; J trimming: 7 bases; junction bases outside the gene matches: 8. The CDR3 runs 16 residues. DNA of the CDR3: TGTGCCAGTAGTATAGTGGCTAGCGGGGGGACATCGACCCAGTACTTC. Its translation is CASSIVASGGTSTQYF.

V is TRBV12-5 and J is TRBJ2-4, with 7 bases matching TRBD2. CDR3 length: 13 residues. The V gene end was trimmed by 1 base and the J gene end by 6 bases; junction bases not matched to a gene: 0. Germline values: CDR1 LGHNT, CDR2 FRNRAP. CDR3 in DNA: TGTGCTAGTGGTTTGGCGGGAGGAAACATTCAGTACTTC. Residues: CASGLAGGNIQYF.

The V call is TRBV5-1, the J call TRBJ2-7, with 7 bases identical to TRBD1. The germline V gene has CDR1 SGHRS and CDR2 YFSETQ. J lost 5 bases, V lost 3 bases, and 8 bases had no gene match. The CDR3 covers 14 residues. This CDR3 reads CASSSRQGGDEQYF. CDR3 bases: TGCGCCAGCAGCTCCCGACAGGGTGGGGACGAGCAGTACTTC.

The rearrangement links TRBV5-1 to TRBJ1-6; TRBD1 might be the D (5 bases). V was trimmed by 5 bases and J by 5 bases, leaving 8 bases between them. The CDR3 length is 13 residues. Per germline, CDR1 SGHRS and CDR2 YFSETQ. For the CDR3, the DNA is TGCGCCAGCAGGATGACAGATAATTCACCCCTCCACTTT. Translating it yields CASRMTDNSPLHF.

This chain uses TRBV11-3 with TRBJ1-2; D not resolved. V lost 0 bases, J lost 8 bases, and 7 bases lay in between. Germline loops: CDR1 SGHNT, CDR2 YENEEA. This CDR3 contains 12 residues. Here the CDR3 DNA reads TGTGCCAGCAGCTTAGACAGACTAGGCTACACCTTC. This sequence encodes CASSLDRLGYTF.